This T cell receptor beta chain was sequenced for a study of regulatory T cells in long-lasting Graves disease. Stated time point: newly diagnosed GD, antithyroid drugs for less than 3 months. The TCR library was made from RNA extracted from PBMCs. According to the study, TCR beta libraries were built with iRepertoire HTBI primers and CDR3-region Arm-PCR. In TCRdb, the multiplex PCR reads were re-called with MiXCR into one record per CDR3 protein. The sample consists of hundreds of thousands of distinct CDR3 sequences, roughly 16% of them appearing once. This sample was shared with a second study, whose subject was T cells in Graves' hyperthyroidism and ophthalmopathy.

The receptor was derived from a woman aged 25-40 years with Graves disease. Sequencing used peripheral blood mononuclear cells (PBMCs), obtained at new diagnosis, from a patient treated with antithyroid drugs.

The CDR3 sequence: CASSSSAGVEGFF. The CDR3 DNA sequence: TGTGCCAGCAGTTCGTCAGCGGGAGTAGAGGGGTTCTTC. The V and J genes are TRBV28 and TRBJ2-1; TRBD2 aligns across 8 bases. The V and J ends lost 4 bases and 15 bases, in that order; junction bases with no gene match: 11. The CDR3 extends over 13 amino acids. CDR1 MDHEN and CDR2 SYDVKM come from the germline V gene.